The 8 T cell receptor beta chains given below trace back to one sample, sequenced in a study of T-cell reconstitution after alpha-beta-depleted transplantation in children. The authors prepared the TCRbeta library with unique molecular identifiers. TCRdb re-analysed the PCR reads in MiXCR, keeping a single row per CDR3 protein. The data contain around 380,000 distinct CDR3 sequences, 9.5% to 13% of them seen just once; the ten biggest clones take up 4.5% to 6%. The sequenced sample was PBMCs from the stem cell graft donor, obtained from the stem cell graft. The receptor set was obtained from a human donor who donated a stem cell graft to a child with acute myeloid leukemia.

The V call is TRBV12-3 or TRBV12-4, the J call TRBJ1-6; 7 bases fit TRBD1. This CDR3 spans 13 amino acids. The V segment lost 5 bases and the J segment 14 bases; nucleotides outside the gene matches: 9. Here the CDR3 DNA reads TGTGCCAGCAGTGGGGACAGTGGCAAGGCCCTCCACTTT. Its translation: CASSGDSGKALHF.

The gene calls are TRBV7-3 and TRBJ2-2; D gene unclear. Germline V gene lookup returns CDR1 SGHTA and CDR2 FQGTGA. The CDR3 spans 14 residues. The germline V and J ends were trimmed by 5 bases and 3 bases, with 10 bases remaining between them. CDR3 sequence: CASSHPGDTGELFF. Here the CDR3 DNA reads TGTGCCAGCAGCCACCCTGGAGACACCGGGGAGCTGTTTTTT.

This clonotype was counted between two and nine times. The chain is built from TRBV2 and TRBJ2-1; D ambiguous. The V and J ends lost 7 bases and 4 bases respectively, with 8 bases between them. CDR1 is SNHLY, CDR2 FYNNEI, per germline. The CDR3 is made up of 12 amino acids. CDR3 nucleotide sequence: TGTGCCAGCACCTTGGAGTACAATGAGCAGTTCTTC. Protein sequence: CASTLEYNEQFF.

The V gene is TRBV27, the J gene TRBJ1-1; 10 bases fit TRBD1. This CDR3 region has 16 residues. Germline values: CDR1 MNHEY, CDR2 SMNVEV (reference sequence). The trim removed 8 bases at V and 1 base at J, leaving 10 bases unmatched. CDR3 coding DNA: TGTGCCAGCCAGCGGGACAGGGGTTTCAGGAACACTGAAGCTTTCTTT. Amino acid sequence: CASQRDRGFRNTEAFF.

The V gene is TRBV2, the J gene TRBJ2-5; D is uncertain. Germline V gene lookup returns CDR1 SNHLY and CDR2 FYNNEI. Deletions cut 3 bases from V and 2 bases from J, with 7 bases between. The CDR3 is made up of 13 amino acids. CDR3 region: CASSEFRQETQYF. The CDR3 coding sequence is TGTGCCAGCAGTGAGTTTCGGCAAGAGACCCAGTACTTC.

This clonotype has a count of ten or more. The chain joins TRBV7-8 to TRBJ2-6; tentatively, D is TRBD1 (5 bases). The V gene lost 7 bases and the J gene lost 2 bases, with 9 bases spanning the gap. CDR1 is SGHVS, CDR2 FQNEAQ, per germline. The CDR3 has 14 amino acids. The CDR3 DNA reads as TGTGCCAGCATTCGACAGCCTGGGGCCAACGTCCTGACTTTC. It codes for CASIRQPGANVLTF.

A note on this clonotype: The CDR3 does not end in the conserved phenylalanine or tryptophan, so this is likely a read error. CDR3 loop: CSASGSRTGSRNEQFS. CDR3 bases: TGCAGTGCTAGCGGTTCCCGGACAGGGTCAAGGAATGAGCAGTTCTCC. This chain uses TRBV20-1 with TRBJ2-1, with 8 bases aligning to TRBD1. This CDR3 has 16 residues. J was trimmed by 7 bases and V by 3 bases; bases with no gene match: 14. Germline V lookup: CDR1 DFQATT, CDR2 SNEGSKA (reference sequence).

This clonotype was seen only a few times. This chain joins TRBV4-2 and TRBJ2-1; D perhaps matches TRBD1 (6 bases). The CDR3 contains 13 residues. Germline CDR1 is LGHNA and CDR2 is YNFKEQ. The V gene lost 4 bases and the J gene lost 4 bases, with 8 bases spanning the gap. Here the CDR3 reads CASSRTVYNEQFF. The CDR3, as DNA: TGTGCCAGCAGCCGGACAGTTTACAATGAGCAGTTCTTC.